The clone carrying this TCR beta chain was picked up a small number of times. Its antigen remains unidentified. This entry is derived from a study of T cell repertoires in cytomegalovirus infection. Overall study context: Used in the study were CMV epitopes, some recently identified and HLA-C-restricted, others well-studied and HLA-B-restricted. Public TCR beta signatures marked donors with CMV infection and the matching HLA.

Whole-study results and caveats: The ex vivo response was dominated by HLA-C-restricted CMV-specific TCR beta clonotypes. The study identified carriers of CMV plus the relevant HLA from cumulative public TCR beta family frequency.

The length of the CDR3 is 16 residues. Trimming took 5 bases from V and 0 from J; bases not matched to a gene: 6. Germline CDR1 reads MNHEY; CDR2 reads SVGEGT. From the reads, TCRdb called clonotypes with MiXCR, one entry per CDR3 protein. The table lists about 830,000 distinct CDR3 sequences, approximately 32% of them singletons. The sequence was obtained from a human donor in good health (CMV status not recorded). Some clones in this sample may be carry-over from other donors' samples. Sequences were derived from cultured CD8+ T cells from PBMCs, sampled from culture after CMV antigen stimulation. The rearrangement links TRBV6-2 or TRBV6-3 to TRBJ2-1; 8 bases align to TRBD2. Here the CDR3 reads CASSGGAGASYNEQFF. CDR3 sequence (DNA): TGTGCCAGCAGTGGGGGAGCGGGGGCCTCCTACAATGAGCAGTTCTTC.